The rows below give T cell receptor beta chains drawn from one sample of a study of graft-versus-host responses after intestinal transplantation. The table came from immunoSEQ multiplex PCR; TCRdb's copy has only in-frame clones and leaves some out. The sample consists of 77,000 or so clones, roughly 90% of them appearing once. This specimen consisted of PBMCs, obtained 98 days after intestinal transplantation. The receptors originated from a human patient who received an intestinal transplant, so some T cells may come from the graft donor. The CDR3 runs from the conserved cysteine through the conserved F or W. D genes are given only for firm matches. For some rows the clone size is stated as once, few or many, or as a class when expanded; others skip it.

clone_size: NA
v_call: TRBV28
d_call: NA
cdr3_length: 19
j_call: TRBJ1-5
cdr3_aa: CASSTLPTTGLGSNQPQHF
cdr3_nt: TGTGCCAGCAGTACCCTACCAACGACAGGCCTAGGTAGCAATCAGCCCCAGCATTTT

clone_size: NA
v_call: TRBV27
d_call: NA
cdr3_length: 14
j_call: TRBJ2-2
cdr3_aa: CATLRTGGTGELFF
cdr3_nt: TGTGCCACCTTACGGACGGGTGGAACCGGGGAGCTGTTTTTT

clone_size: NA
v_call: TRBV19
d_call: NA
cdr3_length: 18
j_call: TRBJ1-1
cdr3_aa: CASSSTLGQGRGNTEAFF
cdr3_nt: TGTGCCAGTAGTTCAACTTTAGGTCAGGGGCGAGGTAACACTGAAGCTTTCTTT

clone_size: NA
v_call: TRBV9
d_call: NA
cdr3_length: 15
j_call: TRBJ2-1
cdr3_aa: CASSPPGTPRLEQFF
cdr3_nt: TGTGCCAGCAGCCCCCCCGGGACTCCGCGGTTGGAGCAGTTCTTC

clone_size: once
v_call: TRBV10-1
d_call: NA
cdr3_length: 14
j_call: TRBJ2-5
cdr3_aa: CASSGADGTKTQYF
cdr3_nt: TGCGCCAGCAGTGGGGCAGACGGGACCAAGACCCAGTACTTC

clone_size: NA
v_call: TRBV7-9
d_call: NA
cdr3_length: 16
j_call: TRBJ2-1
cdr3_aa: CASSLFGRGDYNEQFF
cdr3_nt: TGTGCCAGCAGCTTATTCGGGCGAGGGGATTACAATGAGCAGTTCTTC

clone_size: NA
v_call: TRBV5-1
d_call: NA
cdr3_length: 15
j_call: TRBJ1-4
cdr3_aa: CASSLDRLGGEKLFF
cdr3_nt: TGCGCCAGCAGCTTGGACAGGCTCGGTGGTGAAAAACTGTTTTTT

clone_size: NA
v_call: TRBV27
d_call: TRBD1
cdr3_length: 16
j_call: TRBJ2-7
cdr3_aa: CASSPHPGQVMYEQYF
cdr3_nt: TGTGCCAGCAGCCCACACCCGGGACAGGTGATGTACGAGCAGTACTTC

clone_size: NA
v_call: TRBV4-1
d_call: NA
cdr3_length: 15
j_call: TRBJ2-5
cdr3_aa: CASSQFGLPQETQYF
cdr3_nt: TGCGCCAGCAGCCAATTCGGACTTCCCCAAGAGACCCAGTACTTC

clone_size: NA
v_call: TRBV6-6
d_call: NA
cdr3_length: 15
j_call: TRBJ1-5
cdr3_aa: CASASEPWGNQPQHF
cdr3_nt: TGTGCCAGCGCTTCTGAGCCCTGGGGCAATCAGCCCCAGCATTTT

clone_size: once
v_call: TRBV7-6
d_call: TRBD1
cdr3_length: 16
j_call: TRBJ2-2
cdr3_aa: CASSLQDRGLAGELFF
cdr3_nt: TGTGCCAGCAGCTTACAGGACAGGGGTTTGGCCGGGGAGCTGTTTTTT

clone_size: NA
v_call: TRBV6-5
d_call: NA
cdr3_length: 14
j_call: TRBJ2-7
cdr3_aa: CASINWASSYEQYF
cdr3_nt: TGTGCCAGCATCAACTGGGCGAGCTCCTACGAGCAGTACTTC

clone_size: few
v_call: TRBV11-2
d_call: TRBD2
cdr3_length: 18
j_call: TRBJ2-1
cdr3_aa: CASSLRLAGGGSYNEQFF
cdr3_nt: TGTGCCAGCAGCTTGAGACTAGCGGGGGGCGGCTCCTACAATGAGCAGTTCTTC

clone_size: NA
v_call: TRBV28
d_call: NA
cdr3_length: 15
j_call: TRBJ2-2
cdr3_aa: CASSLVRGNTGELFF
cdr3_nt: TGTGCCAGCAGTTTAGTGAGGGGTAACACCGGGGAGCTGTTTTTT

clone_size: NA
v_call: TRBV5-1
d_call: TRBD1
cdr3_length: 16
j_call: TRBJ2-1
cdr3_aa: CASSWGQRGNYNEQFF
cdr3_nt: TGCGCCAGCAGCTGGGGACAGAGGGGGAACTACAATGAGCAGTTCTTC

clone_size: NA
v_call: TRBV11-2
d_call: NA
cdr3_length: 14
j_call: TRBJ1-1
cdr3_aa: CASSLDLGGREAFF
cdr3_nt: TGTGCCAGCAGCTTAGATCTCGGGGGCAGGGAAGCTTTCTTT

clone_size: NA
v_call: TRBV7-4
d_call: TRBD2
cdr3_length: 16
j_call: TRBJ2-1
cdr3_aa: CASSSGAGGTGREQFF
cdr3_nt: TGTGCCAGCAGCTCTGGTGCGGGGGGGACGGGACGCGAGCAGTTCTTC